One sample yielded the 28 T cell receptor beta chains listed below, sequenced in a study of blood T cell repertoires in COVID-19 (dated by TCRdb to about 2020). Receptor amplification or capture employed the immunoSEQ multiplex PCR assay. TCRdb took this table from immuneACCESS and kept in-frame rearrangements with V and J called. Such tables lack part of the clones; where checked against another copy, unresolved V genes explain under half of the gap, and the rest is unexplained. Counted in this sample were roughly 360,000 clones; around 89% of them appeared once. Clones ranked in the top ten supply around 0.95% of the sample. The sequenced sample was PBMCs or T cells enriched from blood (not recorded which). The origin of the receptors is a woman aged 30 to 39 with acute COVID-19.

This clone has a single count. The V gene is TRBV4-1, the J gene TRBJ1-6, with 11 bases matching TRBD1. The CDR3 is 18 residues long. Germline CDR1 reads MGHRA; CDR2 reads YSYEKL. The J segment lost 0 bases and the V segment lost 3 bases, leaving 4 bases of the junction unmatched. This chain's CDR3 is CASSHGTGGSSYNSPLHF. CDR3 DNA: TGCGCCAGCAGCCACGGGACAGGGGGGAGCTCCTATAATTCACCCCTCCACTTT.

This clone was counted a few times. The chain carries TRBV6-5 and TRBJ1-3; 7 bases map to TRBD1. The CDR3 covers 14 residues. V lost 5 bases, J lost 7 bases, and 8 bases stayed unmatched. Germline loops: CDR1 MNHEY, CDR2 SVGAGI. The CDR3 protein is CASSPRGERNTIYF. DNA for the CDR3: TGTGCCAGCAGTCCCAGGGGGGAGAGGAACACCATATATTTT.

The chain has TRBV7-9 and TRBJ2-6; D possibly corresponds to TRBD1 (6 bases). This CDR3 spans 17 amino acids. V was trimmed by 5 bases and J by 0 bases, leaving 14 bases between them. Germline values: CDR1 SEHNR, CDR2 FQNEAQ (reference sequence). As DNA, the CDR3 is TGTGCCAGCAGCCTACAACAGGGTTTCTCTGGGGCCAACGTCCTGACTTTC. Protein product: CASSLQQGFSGANVLTF.

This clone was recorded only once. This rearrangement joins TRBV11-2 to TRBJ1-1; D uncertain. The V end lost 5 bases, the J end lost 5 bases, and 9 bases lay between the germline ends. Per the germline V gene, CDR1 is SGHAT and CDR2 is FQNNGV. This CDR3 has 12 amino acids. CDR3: CASSLVRTEAFF. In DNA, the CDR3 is TGTGCCAGCAGCCTAGTTCGGACTGAAGCTTTCTTT.

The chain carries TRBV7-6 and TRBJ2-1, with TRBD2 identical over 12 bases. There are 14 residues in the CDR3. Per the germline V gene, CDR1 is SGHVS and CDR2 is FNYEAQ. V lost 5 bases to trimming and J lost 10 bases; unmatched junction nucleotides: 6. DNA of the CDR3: TGTGCCAGCAGCGCGCTAGCGGGGGGGGGCGAGCAGTTCTTC. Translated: CASSALAGGGEQFF.

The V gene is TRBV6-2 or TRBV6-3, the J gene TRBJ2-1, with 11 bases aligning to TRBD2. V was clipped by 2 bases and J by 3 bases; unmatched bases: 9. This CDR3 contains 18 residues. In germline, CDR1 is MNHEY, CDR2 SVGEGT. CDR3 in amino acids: CASSYPPSGGPYYNEQFF. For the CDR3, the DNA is TGTGCCAGCAGTTACCCCCCTAGCGGGGGGCCTTACTACAATGAGCAGTTCTTC.

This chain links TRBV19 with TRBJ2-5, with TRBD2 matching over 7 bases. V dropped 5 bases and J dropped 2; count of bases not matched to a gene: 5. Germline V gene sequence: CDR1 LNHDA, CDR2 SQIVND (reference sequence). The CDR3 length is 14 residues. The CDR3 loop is CASSWGGSQETQYF. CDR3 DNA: TGTGCCAGTAGTTGGGGGGGTAGTCAAGAGACCCAGTACTTC.

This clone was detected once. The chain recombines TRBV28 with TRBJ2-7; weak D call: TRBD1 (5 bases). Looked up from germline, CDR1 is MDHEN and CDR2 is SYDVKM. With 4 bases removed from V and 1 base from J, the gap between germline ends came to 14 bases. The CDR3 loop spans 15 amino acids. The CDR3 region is CASSSQGSLSYEQYF. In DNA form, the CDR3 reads TGTGCCAGCAGTTCCCAGGGATCTCTATCCTACGAGCAGTACTTC.

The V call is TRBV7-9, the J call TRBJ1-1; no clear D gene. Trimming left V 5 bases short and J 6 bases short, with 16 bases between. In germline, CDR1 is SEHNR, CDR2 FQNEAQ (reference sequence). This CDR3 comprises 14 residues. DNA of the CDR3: TGTGCCAGCAGCAGCGAACCGACGGGAGCTGAAGCTTTCTTT. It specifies CASSSEPTGAEAFF.

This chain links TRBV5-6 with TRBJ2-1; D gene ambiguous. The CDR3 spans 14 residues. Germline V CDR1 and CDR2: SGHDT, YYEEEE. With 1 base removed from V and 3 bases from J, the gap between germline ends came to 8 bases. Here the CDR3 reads CASSLHQFYNEQFF. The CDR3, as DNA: TGTGCCAGCAGCTTGCACCAGTTCTACAATGAGCAGTTCTTC.

The CDR3 is CASSDGQLNEKLFF. The CDR3 region has the DNA TGTGCCAGCAGTGATGGGCAGCTTAATGAAAAACTGTTTTTT. The V and J genes are TRBV2 and TRBJ1-4, with D unclear. This CDR3 comprises 14 residues. CDR1 is SNHLY and CDR2 is FYNNEI in the germline V gene. Trimming stripped 3 bases from V and 4 bases from J, with 9 bases between. The variable domain in full, completed from reference TRBV2 and TRBJ1-4, reads EPEVTQTPSHQVTQMGQEVILRCVPISNHLYFYWYRQILGQKVEFLVSFYNNEISEKSEIFDDQFSVERPDGSNFTLKIRSTKLEDSAMYFCASSDGQLNEKLFFGSGTQLSVL.

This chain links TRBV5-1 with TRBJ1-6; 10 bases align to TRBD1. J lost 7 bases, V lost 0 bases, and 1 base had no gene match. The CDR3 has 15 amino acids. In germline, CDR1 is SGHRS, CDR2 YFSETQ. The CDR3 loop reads CASSLGTGGNSPLHF. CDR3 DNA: TGCGCCAGCAGCTTGGGGACAGGGGGGAATTCACCCCTCCACTTT. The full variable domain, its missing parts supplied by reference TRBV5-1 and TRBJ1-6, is KAGVTQTPRYLIKTRGQQVTLSCSPISGHRSVSWYQQTPGQGLQFLFEYFSETQRNKGNFPGRFSGRQFSNSRSEMNVSTLELGDSALYLCASSLGTGGNSPLHFGNGTRLTVT.

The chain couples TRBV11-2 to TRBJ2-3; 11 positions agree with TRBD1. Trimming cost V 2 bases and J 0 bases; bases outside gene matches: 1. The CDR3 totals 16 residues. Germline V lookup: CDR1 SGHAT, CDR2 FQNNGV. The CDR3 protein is CASSLWDRGSTDTQYF. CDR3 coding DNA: TGTGCCAGCAGCTTATGGGACAGGGGGAGCACAGATACGCAGTATTTT.

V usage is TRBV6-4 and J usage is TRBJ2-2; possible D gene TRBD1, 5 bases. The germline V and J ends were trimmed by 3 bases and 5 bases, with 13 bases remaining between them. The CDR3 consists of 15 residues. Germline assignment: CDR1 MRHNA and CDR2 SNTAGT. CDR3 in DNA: TGTGCCAGCAGTGAGGGTGGGGCAGATACCGGGGAGCTGTTTTTT. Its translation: CASSEGGADTGELFF.

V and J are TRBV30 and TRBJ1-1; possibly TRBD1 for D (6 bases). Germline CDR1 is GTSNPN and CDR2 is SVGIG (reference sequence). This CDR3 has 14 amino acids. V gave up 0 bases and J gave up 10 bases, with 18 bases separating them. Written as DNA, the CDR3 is TGTGCCTGGAGTGTAGGGGACACAGCAAAGGGAGCTTTCTTT. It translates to CAWSVGDTAKGAFF.

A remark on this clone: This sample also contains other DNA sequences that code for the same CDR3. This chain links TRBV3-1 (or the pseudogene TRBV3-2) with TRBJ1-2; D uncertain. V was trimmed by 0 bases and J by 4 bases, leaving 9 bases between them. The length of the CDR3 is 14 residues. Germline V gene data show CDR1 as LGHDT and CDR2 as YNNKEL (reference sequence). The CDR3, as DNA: TGTGCCAGCAGCCAAGACGCGGGTTCCTATGGCTACACCTTC. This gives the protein CASSQDAGSYGYTF.

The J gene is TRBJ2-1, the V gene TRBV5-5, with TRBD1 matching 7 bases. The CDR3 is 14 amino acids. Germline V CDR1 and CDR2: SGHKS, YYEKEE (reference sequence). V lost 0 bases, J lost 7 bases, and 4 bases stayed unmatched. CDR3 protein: CASSLEARGNEQFF. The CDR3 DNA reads TGTGCCAGCAGCTTGGAGGCCAGGGGGAATGAGCAGTTCTTC.

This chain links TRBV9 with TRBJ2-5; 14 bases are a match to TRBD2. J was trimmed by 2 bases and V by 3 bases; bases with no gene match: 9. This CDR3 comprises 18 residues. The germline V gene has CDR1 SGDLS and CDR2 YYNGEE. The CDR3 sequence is CASSGRLAGGQRQETQYF. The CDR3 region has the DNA TGTGCCAGCAGCGGTCGACTAGCGGGGGGGCAACGGCAAGAGACCCAGTACTTC.

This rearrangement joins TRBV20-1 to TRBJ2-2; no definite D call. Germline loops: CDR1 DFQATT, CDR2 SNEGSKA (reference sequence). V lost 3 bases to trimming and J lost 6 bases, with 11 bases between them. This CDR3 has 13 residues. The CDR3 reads CSASISLAGELFF. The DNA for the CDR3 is TGCAGTGCTAGTATTAGTCTCGCCGGGGAGCTGTTTTTT.

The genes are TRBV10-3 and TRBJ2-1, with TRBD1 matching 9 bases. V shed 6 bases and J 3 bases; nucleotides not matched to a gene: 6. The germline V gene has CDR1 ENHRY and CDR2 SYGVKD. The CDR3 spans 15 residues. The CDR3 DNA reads TGTGCCATCAGCTCCGGGGGACAGGGCTACAATGAGCAGTTCTTC. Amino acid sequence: CAISSGGQGYNEQFF.

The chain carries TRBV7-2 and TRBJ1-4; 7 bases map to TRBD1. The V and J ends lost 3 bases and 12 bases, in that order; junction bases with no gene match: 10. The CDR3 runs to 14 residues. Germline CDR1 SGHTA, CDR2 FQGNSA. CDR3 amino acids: CASSLALTGVELFF. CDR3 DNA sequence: TGTGCCAGCAGCTTGGCCCTAACAGGGGTGGAACTGTTTTTT.

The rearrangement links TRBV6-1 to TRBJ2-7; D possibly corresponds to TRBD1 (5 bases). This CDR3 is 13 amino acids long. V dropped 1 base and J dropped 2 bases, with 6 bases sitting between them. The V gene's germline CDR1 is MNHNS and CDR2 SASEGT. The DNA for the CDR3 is TGTGCCAGCAGTGAAGGGACACCCTACGAGCAGTACTTC. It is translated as CASSEGTPYEQYF.

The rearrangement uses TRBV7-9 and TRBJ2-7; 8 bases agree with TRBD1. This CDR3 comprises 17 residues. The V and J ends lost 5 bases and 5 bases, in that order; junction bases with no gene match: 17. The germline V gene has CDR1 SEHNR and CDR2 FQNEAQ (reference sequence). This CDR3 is CASSLVLRQGFGDEQYF. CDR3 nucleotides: TGTGCCAGCAGCCTTGTACTTCGACAGGGGTTCGGCGACGAGCAGTACTTC.

The CDR3 bases are TGTGCCAGCAGCCAGAATCCGGGACAGGGGAACTATGGCTACACCTTC. Its protein product is CASSQNPGQGNYGYTF. J is TRBJ1-2 and V is TRBV4-2; TRBD1 matches 10 bases. Germline CDR1 LGHNA, CDR2 YNFKEQ. The V gene end was trimmed by 3 bases and the J gene end by 2 bases; junction bases not matched to a gene: 6. The CDR3 is made up of 16 amino acids.

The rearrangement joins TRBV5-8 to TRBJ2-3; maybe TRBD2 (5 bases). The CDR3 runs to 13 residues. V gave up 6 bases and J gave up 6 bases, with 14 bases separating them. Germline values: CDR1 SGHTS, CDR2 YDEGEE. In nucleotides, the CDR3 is TGTGCCAGCATCACTAGAAGGAGGGATACGCAGTATTTT. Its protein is CASITRRRDTQYF.

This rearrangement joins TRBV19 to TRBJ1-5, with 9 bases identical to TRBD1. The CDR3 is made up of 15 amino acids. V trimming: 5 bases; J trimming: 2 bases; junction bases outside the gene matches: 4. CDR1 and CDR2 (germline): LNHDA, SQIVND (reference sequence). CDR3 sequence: CASSSGTGRNQPQHF. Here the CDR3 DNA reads TGTGCCAGTAGTTCCGGGACAGGGCGCAATCAGCCCCAGCATTTT.

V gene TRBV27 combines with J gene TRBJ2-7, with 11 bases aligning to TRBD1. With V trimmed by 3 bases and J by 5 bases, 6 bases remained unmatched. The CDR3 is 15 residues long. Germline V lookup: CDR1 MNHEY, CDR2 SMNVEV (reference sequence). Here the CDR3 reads CASSFRGQGVNEQYF. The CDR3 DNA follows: TGTGCCAGCAGTTTTAGGGGACAGGGGGTGAACGAGCAGTACTTC.

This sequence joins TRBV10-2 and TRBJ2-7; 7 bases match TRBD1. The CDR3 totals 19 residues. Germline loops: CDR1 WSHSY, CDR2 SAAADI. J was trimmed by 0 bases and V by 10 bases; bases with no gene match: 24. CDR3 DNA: TGCGCCACCCTAGATACTAGACAGGGTGGGAGTATTAGCTCCTACGAGCAGTACTTC. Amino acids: CATLDTRQGGSISSYEQYF.